The sequence of this TCR beta chain was determined in a study of T cells in localized non-small cell lung cancer. Study-level points and caveats: Out of the top 100 tumor clones, a median roughly 58 were seen in adjacent lung. Higher T cell density in the blood was associated with longer overall survival, whereas higher adjacent-lung clonality associated with shorter survival.

Only in-frame clones appear in the TCRdb table, and some are missing; sequencing was by immunoSEQ multiplex PCR. The table includes 10,000 to 15,000 clones, around 84% detected once. For this clone: No antigen is known for it.

The CDR3 contains 13 residues. The specimen was peripheral blood, collected before any cancer treatment. The source is a male donor older than 55 with stage III lung adenocarcinoma. The rearrangement joins TRBV1 to TRBJ2-7. TRBV1 is a pseudogene segment. CDR3 in amino acids: CTSSQEVIYEQYF. The DNA for the CDR3 is TGCACCAGCAGCCAGGAAGTAATCTACGAGCAGTACTTC.